This T cell receptor beta chain was retrieved from a study of cytomegalovirus exposure and HLA in healthy donors. General study points: Donors were assumed by presence/absence analyses to have roughly uniform sequencing depth.

This clone was seen more than once but under ten times. Antigen specificity is unknown. The PCR had 60 Vbeta and 13 Jbeta primers. Measured with immunoSEQ multiplex PCR; TCRdb has only the in-frame clones, and not every one. This sample has about 160,000 clones, with 70% to 80% found just once. CDR3 length equals 16 residues. The germline V gene encodes CDR1 SGHVS and CDR2 FQNEAQ. J was trimmed by 4 bases and V by 5 bases; bases with no gene match: 10. This chain uses TRBV7-8 with TRBJ1-4; the match to TRBD1 covers 7 bases. This TCR derives from a man aged 18 to 29 in good health and CMV-seropositive. Input material: PBMCs. The CDR3 is CASSGQQGTHNEKLFF. In DNA form, the CDR3 reads TGTGCCAGCAGCGGACAACAGGGGACCCATAATGAAAAACTGTTTTTT.